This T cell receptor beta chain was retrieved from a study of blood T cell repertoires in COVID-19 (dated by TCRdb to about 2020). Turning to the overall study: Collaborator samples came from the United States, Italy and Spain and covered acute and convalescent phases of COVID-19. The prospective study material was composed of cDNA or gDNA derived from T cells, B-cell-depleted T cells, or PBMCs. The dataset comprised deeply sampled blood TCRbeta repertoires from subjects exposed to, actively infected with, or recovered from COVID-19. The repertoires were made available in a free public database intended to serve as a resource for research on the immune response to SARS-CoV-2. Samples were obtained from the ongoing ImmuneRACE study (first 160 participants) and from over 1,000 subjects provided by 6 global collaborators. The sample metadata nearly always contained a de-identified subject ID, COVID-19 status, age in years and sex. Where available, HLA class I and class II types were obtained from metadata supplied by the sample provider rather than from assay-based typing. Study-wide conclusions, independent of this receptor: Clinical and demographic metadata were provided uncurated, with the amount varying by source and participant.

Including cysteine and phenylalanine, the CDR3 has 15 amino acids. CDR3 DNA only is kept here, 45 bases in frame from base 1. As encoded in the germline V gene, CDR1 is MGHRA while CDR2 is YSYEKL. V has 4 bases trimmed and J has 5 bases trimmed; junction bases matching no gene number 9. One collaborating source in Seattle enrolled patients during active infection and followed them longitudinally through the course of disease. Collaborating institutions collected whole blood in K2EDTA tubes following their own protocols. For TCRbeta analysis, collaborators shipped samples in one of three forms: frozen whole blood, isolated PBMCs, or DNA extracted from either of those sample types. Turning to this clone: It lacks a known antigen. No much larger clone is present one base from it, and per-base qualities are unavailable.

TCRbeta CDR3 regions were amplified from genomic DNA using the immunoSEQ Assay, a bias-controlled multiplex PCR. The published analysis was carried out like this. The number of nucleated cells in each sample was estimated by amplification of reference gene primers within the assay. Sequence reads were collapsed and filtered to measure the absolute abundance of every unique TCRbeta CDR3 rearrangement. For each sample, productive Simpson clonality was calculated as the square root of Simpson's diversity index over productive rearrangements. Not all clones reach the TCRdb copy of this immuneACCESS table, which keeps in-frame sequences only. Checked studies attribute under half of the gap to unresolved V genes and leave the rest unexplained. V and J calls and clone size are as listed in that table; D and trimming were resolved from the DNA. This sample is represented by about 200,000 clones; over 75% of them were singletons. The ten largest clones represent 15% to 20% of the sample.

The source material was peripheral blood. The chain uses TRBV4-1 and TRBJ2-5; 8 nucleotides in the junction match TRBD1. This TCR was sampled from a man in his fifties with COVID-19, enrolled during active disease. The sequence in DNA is TGCGCCAGCAGCCCCGTCGGACAGGGTGTGGAGACCCAGTACTTC. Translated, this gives CASSPVGQGVETQYF.